The 2 T cell receptor beta chains in this list originate from one sample, sequenced in a study of PD-L1 blockade in urothelial cancer. Documented time point: pretreatment peripheral blood. Sequencing used immunoSEQ multiplex PCR; TCRdb keeps in-frame clones, though not all of them. Altogether approximately 100,000 clones are present, around 89% being singletons, with the ten largest covering around 0.94%. The specimen was PBMCs, collected around atezolizumab (anti-PD-L1) treatment. The receptors shown here come from a woman of 80 years or more with urothelial cancer.

The J gene is TRBJ2-7, the V gene TRBV28; D perhaps matches TRBD2 (5 bases). CDR3 length equals 14 residues. Germline V gene sequence: CDR1 MDHEN, CDR2 SYDVKM. V shed 7 bases and J shed 7 bases, with 20 bases lying between them. The CDR3 DNA reads as TGTGCCAGCACTGCGGGCGGAACAGTGTATGAGCAGTACTTC. This sequence encodes CASTAGGTVYEQYF.

This rearrangement joins TRBV18 to TRBJ1-4; 11 nucleotides line up with TRBD1. CDR1 is KGHSH and CDR2 is LQKENI in the germline V gene. This CDR3 is 17 amino acids long. V dropped 3 bases and J dropped 6; count of bases not matched to a gene: 9. CDR3 DNA sequence: TGTGCCAGCTCACCGTCCCAAGGACAGGGGGCTGATGAAAAACTGTTTTTT. Its protein product is CASSPSQGQGADEKLFF.